This T cell receptor beta chain derives from a study of CD8 T cells in Susac syndrome. Random hexamers were used to reverse transcribe an amount of about 0.45 to 1 ug RNA. Across 54 Vbeta and 13 Jbeta, immunoSEQ multiplex PCR amplified TCR beta CDR3. TCRdb called the immunoSEQ multiplex PCR reads again in MiXCR, with one record for every CDR3 protein. The data show about 200,000 distinct CDR3 sequences, with 85% to 95% seen just once and about 0.1% held by the top ten. TCR beta was sequenced from blood CD8+ and CD4+ T cells. The control group consisted of healthy donors matched for age and sex. Negative isolation yielded the CD8+ and CD4+ T cells, while FACS enriched the TEMRA cells. The origin of this receptor is a human donor in good health. Sequencing was carried out using CD4+ T cells from PBMCs.

For the CDR3, the DNA is TGCAGCGGAAGGACAGGTGGAGACACTGAAGCTTTCTTT. Residues: CSGRTGGDTEAFF. This chain joins TRBV29-1 and TRBJ1-1; 7 bases align to TRBD1. The ends lost 7 bases at V and 3 bases at J; junction bases unmatched: 8. CDR3 length: 13 amino acids. Germline CDR1 and CDR2: SQVTM and ANQGSEA.